One sample yielded the 5 T cell receptor beta chains listed below, sequenced in a study of T cells in localized non-small cell lung cancer. TCRdb's table, derived via immunoSEQ multiplex PCR, lists solely in-frame clones and lacks some. The table lists 20,000 to 25,000 clones, 85% to 90% of them singletons. The sequencing here drew on peripheral blood, taken before any cancer treatment. The receptors originated from a male donor at least 60 years old with stage I lung adenocarcinoma.

The chain joins TRBV9 to TRBJ1-3; D is uncertain. This CDR3 comprises 15 residues. Trimming shortened V by 4 bases and J by 4 bases, and 15 bases separated the two germline ends. Per the germline V gene, CDR1 is SGDLS and CDR2 is YYNGEE. This CDR3 reads CASSPRGSMGNTIYF. The CDR3, as DNA: TGTGCCAGCAGCCCCCGTGGGTCGATGGGAAACACCATATATTTT. The entire variable domain, with the rest obtained from reference TRBV9 and TRBJ1-3, is as follows: DSGVTQTPKHLITATGQRVTLRCSPRSGDLSVYWYQQSLDQGLQFLIQYYNGEERAKGNILERFSAQQFPDLHSELNLSSLELGDSALYFCASSPRGSMGNTIYFGEGSWLTVV.

In DNA, the CDR3 is TGTGCCAGCAGCTCCACGGGACTAGCGGGGGGGCTGACAGATACGCAGTATTTT. This translates into CASSSTGLAGGLTDTQYF. The V gene is TRBV9, the J gene TRBJ2-3; 16 bases align to TRBD2. V dropped 4 bases and J dropped 3; count of bases not matched to a gene: 8. This CDR3 has 18 amino acids. From germline, CDR1 is SGDLS and CDR2 YYNGEE. The complete variable domain, with remaining parts taken from reference TRBV9 and TRBJ2-3, reads DSGVTQTPKHLITATGQRVTLRCSPRSGDLSVYWYQQSLDQGLQFLIQYYNGEERAKGNILERFSAQQFPDLHSELNLSSLELGDSALYFCASSSTGLAGGLTDTQYFGPGTRLTVL.

The genes are TRBV25-1 and TRBJ2-1; D unresolved. CDR3 length: 14 residues. Germline CDR1 reads MGHDK; CDR2 reads SYGVNS. V was shortened by 0 bases and J by 5 bases, with 8 bases between the two germline ends. CDR3: CASSEYQDHNEQFF. The CDR3 nucleotides are TGTGCCAGCAGTGAATACCAGGACCACAATGAGCAGTTCTTC.

The CDR3 loop is CASRGGPLTQYF. The CDR3 nucleotides are TGTGCCAGCAGGGGGGGACCCCTTACGCAGTATTTT. The V gene is TRBV28, the J gene TRBJ2-3; D is perhaps TRBD2 (6 bases). The CDR3 covers 12 residues. Trimming cost V 6 bases and J 8 bases, with 12 bases left between them. The germline CDR1 and CDR2 sequences are MDHEN and SYDVKM.

J is TRBJ1-2 and V is TRBV9, with unresolved D. Germline V lookup: CDR1 SGDLS, CDR2 YYNGEE. V was pared by 4 bases and J by 3 bases, with 10 bases between. This CDR3 spans 13 amino acids. The CDR3 protein is CASSPQIDYGYTF. In DNA, the CDR3 is TGTGCCAGCAGCCCACAGATCGACTATGGCTACACCTTC.